This is a list of T cell receptor beta chains from one sample in a study of cytomegalovirus exposure and HLA in healthy donors. Clones were sequenced by immunoSEQ multiplex PCR, and TCRdb holds only the in-frame ones, with some missing. The sample contains tens of thousands of clones, 84% of which appear only once. Sequences were obtained from PBMCs. These receptors originate from a young woman in good health and CMV-seropositive. Each CDR3 is given with its conserved first and last residue.

V	J	CDR3
TRBV11-3	TRBJ2-2	CASSLSQGWSGELFF
TRBV7-9	TRBJ1-2	CASSFRGGAYGYTF
TRBV6-5	TRBJ2-1	CASSFRTGANEQFF
TRBV4-1	TRBJ1-6	CASSPPGGVNNSPLHF
TRBV15	TRBJ1-4	CATSRDGRGREKLFF
TRBV11-2	TRBJ1-1	CASSLNADTEAFF
TRBV10-3	TRBJ1-1	CAISEIQDRETEAFF
TRBV19	TRBJ2-3	CASSDGQGIDTQYF
TRBV9	TRBJ1-1	CASSVAGPNTEAFF
TRBV2	TRBJ2-5	CASSEGASGQETQYF
TRBV27	TRBJ2-7	CASSRTGSPYEQYF
TRBV30	TRBJ1-4	CAAQTGTGREKLFF
TRBV29-1	TRBJ2-7	CSVVDSYEQYF
TRBV5-1	TRBJ1-6	CASSLITGEGSPLHF
TRBV30	TRBJ1-3	CAWTQTGGNTIYF
TRBV30	TRBJ1-3	CAWVDPGQGVNGNTIYF
TRBV2	TRBJ2-5	CASRGLAGELETQYF
TRBV2	TRBJ2-7	CASSEADSSYEQYF
TRBV7-2	TRBJ1-6	CASSLVGTSPSPLHF
TRBV29-1	TRBJ2-4	CSVEEEAGNIQYF
TRBV6-1	TRBJ2-5	CASSESGETQYF
TRBV18	TRBJ1-2	CASSPRDRGPNYGYTF
TRBV7-9	TRBJ2-7	CASSLATTAGGSYEQYF
TRBV12-2	TRBJ2-7	CASRPGRRGAGEVEHRYF
TRBV23-1	TRBJ2-2	CASSQTEGQPFTGELFF
TRBV30	TRBJ1-5	CAWGTRGRQPQHF
TRBV30	TRBJ1-5	CAWSGQVSNQPQHF
TRBV7-2	TRBJ2-3	CASSLVVAGEVDTQYF
TRBV6-6	TRBJ2-7	CASSRPGQYEQYF
TRBV5-6	TRBJ2-1	CASSHPGTSGSNEQFF
TRBV7-8	TRBJ2-3	CASSFTVGQGRNTQYF
TRBV28	TRBJ2-7	CASSLPGGASYEQYF
TRBV19	TRBJ2-1	CASNADYNEQFF
TRBV9	TRBJ2-3	CASSSATGALTDTQYF
TRBV7-6	TRBJ2-2	CASSASGNTGELFF
TRBV28	TRBJ2-2	CASSSQGTGELFF
TRBV4-2	TRBJ2-3	CASSQSLAGAGDTQYF
TRBV6-4	TRBJ1-6	CASSEQTNPNSPLHF
TRBV11-2	TRBJ2-7	CASSLAQGYEQYF
TRBV10-3	TRBJ2-5	CAIGGEETQYF
TRBV28	TRBJ1-5	CASSLVPTGNQPQHF
TRBV28	TRBJ1-2	CASSALETGANYGYTF
TRBV11-2	TRBJ2-7	CASSLSHEQYF
TRBV27	TRBJ2-7	CASSLGHSYEQYF
TRBV7-6	TRBJ2-7	CASSLRKGRDYEQYF
TRBV15	TRBJ2-3	CATSRDRGQGWSDTQYF
TRBV6-1	TRBJ1-1	CASIGTGGRTEAFF
TRBV10-2	TRBJ1-2	CASSERNRLYGYTF
TRBV30	TRBJ2-6	CAWTLWGTGGAGANVLTF
TRBV11-3	TRBJ2-5	CASSLEEAGEETQYF
TRBV28	TRBJ1-2	CASTQWDFYGYTF
TRBV10-3	TRBJ1-2	CAISPLNTLNYGYTF